Listed below are T cell receptor beta chains from one sample, sequenced in a study of cytomegalovirus exposure and HLA in healthy donors. The method was immunoSEQ multiplex PCR; TCRdb's version includes in-frame clones alone and lacks a portion of them. This table holds under 200,000 clones, around 82% found once. The sample comprised PBMCs. Receptors originate from a woman in her 30s in good health and CMV-seropositive. CDR3s include the opening cysteine and the closing phenylalanine or tryptophan. A D gene is named only where the DNA matches it firmly. Clone size is not always given. Where it is, it says once, few, many or a class for expanded clones.

TRBV4-1	-	-	TRBJ2-1	CASALGGAREGVNEQFF	TGCGCCAGCGCCCTTGGGGGGGCCAGAGAGGGGGTAAATGAGCAGTTCTTC
TRBV7-3	-	TRBD1	TRBJ1-2	CASSLGPQGLGYGYTF	TGTGCCAGCAGCTTAGGCCCACAGGGGTTAGGCTATGGCTACACCTTC
TRBV7-2	-	-	TRBJ1-2	CASSSQTGGGAYGYTF	TGTGCCAGCAGCAGCCAAACGGGGGGGGGCGCTTATGGCTACACCTTC
TRBV5-1	-	-	TRBJ1-1	CASSLATGGLDTEAFF	TGCGCCAGCAGCTTGGCCACGGGGGGCCTAGACACTGAAGCTTTCTTT
TRBV7-3	-	TRBD2	TRBJ2-3	CASSLRPRTSDSTDTQYF	TGTGCCAGCAGCTTAAGGCCTCGGACTAGCGACAGCACAGATACGCAGTATTTT
TRBV5-1	-	TRBD2	TRBJ2-1	CASSLSASGDVEQFF	TGCGCCAGCAGCTTGAGCGCTAGCGGGGACGTTGAGCAGTTCTTC
TRBV19	-	-	TRBJ2-1	CASTIRATTSYNEQFF	TGTGCCAGTACCATCCGTGCCACAACCTCCTACAATGAGCAGTTCTTC
TRBV7-2	-	-	TRBJ2-7	CASSLRTGDYEQYF	TGTGCCAGCAGCCTGCGGACGGGGGACTACGAGCAGTACTTC
TRBV30	-	TRBD1	TRBJ1-1	CAWVWGQGSEAFF	TGTGCCTGGGTTTGGGGACAGGGTTCTGAAGCTTTCTTT
TRBV7-9	-	-	TRBJ1-1	CASSLDRSEAFF	TGTGCCAGCAGCTTAGATAGATCTGAAGCTTTCTTT
TRBV30	-	TRBD1	TRBJ2-5	CAWSLDRDSQETQYF	TGTGCCTGGAGTCTAGACCGGGACAGCCAAGAGACCCAGTACTTC
TRBV7-3	few	TRBD2	TRBJ2-3	CASSPGLAGADTQYF	TGTGCCAGCAGCCCAGGACTAGCGGGGGCAGATACGCAGTATTTT
TRBV5-1	-	TRBD2	TRBJ2-5	CASSLYGLGLSGRGETQYF	TGCGCCAGCAGCTTGTATGGCCTGGGTTTGAGCGGGAGAGGGGAGACCCAGTACTTC
TRBV5-1	-	-	TRBJ2-7	CASSLEGAYEQYF	TGCGCCAGCAGCTTGGAAGGAGCCTACGAGCAGTACTTC
TRBV28	-	-	TRBJ1-2	CASSLFTGQAYGYTF	TGTGCCAGCAGTTTATTTACAGGGCAGGCCTATGGCTACACCTTC
TRBV6-5	-	TRBD1	TRBJ1-4	CASSYSRGLPWGKLFF	TGTGCCAGCAGTTACTCAAGGGGGCTCCCCTGGGGAAAACTGTTTTTT
TRBV10-1	few	TRBD1	TRBJ1-6	CASSESGGGNVTYNSPLHF	TGCGCCAGCAGTGAGTCAGGGGGCGGTAATGTGACCTATAATTCACCCCTCCACTTT
TRBV6-6	-	TRBD2	TRBJ2-5	CASSYSLAGGQETQYF	TGTGCCAGCAGTTACTCGCTAGCGGGGGGCCAGGAGACCCAGTACTTC
TRBV6-1	-	-	TRBJ2-2	CASSGDAVPGELFF	TGTGCCAGCAGTGGTGACGCGGTACCCGGGGAGCTGTTTTTT
TRBV6-6	-	-	TRBJ1-2	CATDRGNYGYTF	TGTGCCACCGACCGGGGTAACTATGGCTACACCTTC
TRBV27	few	-	TRBJ2-4	CASSLPGNIQYF	TGTGCCAGCAGTTTACCGGGGAACATTCAGTACTTC
TRBV9	-	TRBD1	TRBJ1-1	CASSVLPGQGNTEAFF	TGTGCCAGCAGCGTACTCCCGGGACAGGGGAACACTGAAGCTTTCTTT
TRBV4-3	-	TRBD1	TRBJ1-1	CASSQAIHPQGGNTEAFF	TGCGCCAGCAGCCAAGCTATCCACCCTCAGGGGGGGAACACTGAAGCTTTCTTT
TRBV5-4	-	TRBD2	TRBJ2-7	CASSFGGRAYEQYF	TGTGCCAGCAGCTTTGGTGGGAGGGCCTACGAGCAGTACTTC
TRBV10-1	few	TRBD2	TRBJ2-3	CASSWTRDTDTQYF	TGCGCCAGCAGTTGGACTAGGGACACAGATACGCAGTATTTT
TRBV5-4	-	-	TRBJ2-5	CASSFGDQETQYF	TGTGCCAGCAGCTTCGGGGACCAAGAGACCCAGTACTTC
TRBV5-1	-	TRBD1	TRBJ2-1	CASSLSTGVGYNEQFF	TGCGCCAGCAGCTTGTCCACAGGGGTGGGGTACAATGAGCAGTTCTTC
TRBV7-2	-	TRBD2	TRBJ2-3	CASSLALAGAYTDTQYF	TGTGCCAGCAGCTTAGCTCTAGCGGGGGCTTACACAGATACGCAGTATTTT
TRBV7-9	-	-	TRBJ2-1	CASSLYMWGGLMVDEQFF	TGTGCCAGCAGCTTATATATGTGGGGGGGCCTTATGGTTGATGAGCAGTTCTTC
TRBV5-1	-	TRBD1	TRBJ2-5	CASSFDREGETQYF	TGCGCCAGCAGCTTTGACAGGGAAGGAGAGACCCAGTACTTC
TRBV9	-	-	TRBJ1-1	CASSFTGTTEAFF	TGTGCCAGCAGTTTTACAGGGACCACTGAAGCTTTCTTT
TRBV28	few	TRBD2	TRBJ2-7	CASSRRGGRSYEQYF	TGTGCCAGCAGTCGGCGGGGCGGGAGGTCTTACGAGCAGTACTTC
TRBV6-5	-	TRBD1	TRBJ1-1	CASSQDRDTEAFF	TGTGCCAGCAGTCAAGACAGGGACACTGAAGCTTTCTTT
TRBV29-1	-	-	TRBJ1-1	CSVEGGDDAEAFF	TGCAGCGTTGAAGGGGGCGACGACGCTGAAGCTTTCTTT
TRBV4-1	-	-	TRBJ2-1	CASSQDGREGNEQFF	TGCGCCAGCAGCCAAGATGGTCGCGAGGGCAATGAGCAGTTCTTC
TRBV11-3	-	-	TRBJ2-3	CASSPSVADTQYF	TGTGCCAGCAGCCCCTCCGTCGCAGATACGCAGTATTTT
TRBV4-1	-	TRBD2	TRBJ2-1	CASSQIAGSYNEQFF	TGCGCCAGCAGCCAAATAGCGGGTTCGTACAATGAGCAGTTCTTC
TRBV27	few	-	TRBJ1-4	CASSRQMGEKLFF	TGTGCCAGCAGTAGACAGATGGGTGAAAAACTGTTTTTT
TRBV10-3	-	TRBD1	TRBJ1-2	CAIRVGQGDYGYTF	TGTGCCATCCGAGTGGGACAGGGCGACTATGGCTACACCTTC
TRBV5-1	-	-	TRBJ2-2	CASSKQGGRPNTGELFF	TGCGCCAGCAGCAAACAGGGTGGGAGACCCAACACCGGGGAGCTGTTTTTT
TRBV12-5	-	-	TRBJ1-4	CASGFGGTNEKLFF	TGTGCTAGTGGTTTCGGGGGAACTAATGAAAAACTGTTTTTT
TRBV7-8	-	-	TRBJ1-6	CASSLFKSLGHNSPLHF	TGTGCCAGCAGCTTATTCAAAAGTCTAGGTCACAATTCACCCCTCCACTTT
TRBV27	-	-	TRBJ1-6	CASSSQGYSPLHF	TGTGCCAGCAGTTCTCAGGGTTATTCACCCCTCCACTTT
TRBV9	-	TRBD1	TRBJ2-5	CASSAFGTGSGETQYF	TGTGCCAGCAGCGCCTTCGGGACAGGGAGCGGAGAGACCCAGTACTTC
TRBV6-4	few	-	TRBJ1-5	CASSEGVNQPQHF	TGTGCCAGCAGTGAGGGCGTCAATCAGCCCCAGCATTTT
TRBV29-1	-	-	TRBJ1-2	CSVDPRQSNYGYTF	TGCAGCGTTGACCCGCGACAGTCTAACTATGGCTACACCTTC
TRBV5-1	once	-	TRBJ2-2	CASSPISDYTGELFF	TGCGCCAGCAGCCCTATCTCGGACTACACCGGGGAGCTGTTTTTT
TRBV27	once	TRBD1	TRBJ1-2	CASAWDRGYSGYTF	TGTGCCAGCGCGTGGGACAGGGGGTATAGTGGCTACACCTTC
TRBV9	-	-	TRBJ2-2	CASSVDGANTGELFF	TGTGCCAGCAGCGTAGACGGGGCGAACACCGGGGAGCTGTTTTTT
TRBV28	-	-	TRBJ1-1	CASREGRVWKAFF	TGTGCCAGCAGGGAGGGTAGGGTTTGGAAAGCTTTCTTT
TRBV5-6	-	-	TRBJ2-1	CASSETAFSYNEQFF	TGTGCCAGCAGCGAAACAGCTTTCTCCTACAATGAGCAGTTCTTC